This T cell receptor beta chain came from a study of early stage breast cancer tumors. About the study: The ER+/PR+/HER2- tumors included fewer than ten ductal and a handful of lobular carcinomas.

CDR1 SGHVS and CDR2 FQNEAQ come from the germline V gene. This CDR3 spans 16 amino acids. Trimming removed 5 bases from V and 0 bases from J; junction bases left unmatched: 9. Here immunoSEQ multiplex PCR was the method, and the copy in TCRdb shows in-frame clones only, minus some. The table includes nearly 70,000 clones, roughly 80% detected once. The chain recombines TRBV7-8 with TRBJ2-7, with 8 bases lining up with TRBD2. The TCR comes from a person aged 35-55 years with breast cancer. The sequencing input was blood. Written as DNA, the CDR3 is TGTGCCAGCAGCCTGGGACTAGTTCAGAGCTCCTACGAGCAGTACTTC. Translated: CASSLGLVQSSYEQYF.